This T cell receptor (beta chain) was captured by sequencing in a study of blood T cell repertoires in COVID-19. V was trimmed by 5 bases and J by 7 bases, leaving 16 bases between them. Germline V lookup: CDR1 LNHDA, CDR2 SQIVND (reference sequence). The CDR3 totals 14 residues. Clones were sequenced by immunoSEQ multiplex PCR, and TCRdb holds only the in-frame ones, with some missing. This table has around 400,000 clones, about 87% appearing once. This receptor was taken from a woman aged 55-75 years with COVID-19, enrolled during active disease. Sequencing was carried out using peripheral blood. The rearrangement joins TRBV19 to TRBJ2-3; D gene uncertain. The CDR3 nucleotides read TGTGCCAGTAGTCCCTGGGTCCAACAGTATACGCAGTATTTT. This codes for CASSPWVQQYTQYF.